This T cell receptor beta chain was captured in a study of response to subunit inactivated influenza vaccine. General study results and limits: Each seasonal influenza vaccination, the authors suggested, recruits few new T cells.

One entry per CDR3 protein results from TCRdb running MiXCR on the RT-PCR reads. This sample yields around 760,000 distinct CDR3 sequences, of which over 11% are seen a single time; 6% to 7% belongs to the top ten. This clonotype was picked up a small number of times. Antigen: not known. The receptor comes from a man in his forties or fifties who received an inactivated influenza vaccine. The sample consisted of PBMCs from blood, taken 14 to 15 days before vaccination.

In DNA, the CDR3 is TGTGCCAGCAGCGTAGGGGTACTGTACACTGAAGCTTTCTTT. Amino acids: CASSVGVLYTEAFF. The chain joins TRBV9 to TRBJ1-1; D is ambiguous. Per germline, CDR1 SGDLS and CDR2 YYNGEE. The CDR3 consists of 14 residues. V lost 0 bases, J lost 3 bases, and 9 bases lay in between.